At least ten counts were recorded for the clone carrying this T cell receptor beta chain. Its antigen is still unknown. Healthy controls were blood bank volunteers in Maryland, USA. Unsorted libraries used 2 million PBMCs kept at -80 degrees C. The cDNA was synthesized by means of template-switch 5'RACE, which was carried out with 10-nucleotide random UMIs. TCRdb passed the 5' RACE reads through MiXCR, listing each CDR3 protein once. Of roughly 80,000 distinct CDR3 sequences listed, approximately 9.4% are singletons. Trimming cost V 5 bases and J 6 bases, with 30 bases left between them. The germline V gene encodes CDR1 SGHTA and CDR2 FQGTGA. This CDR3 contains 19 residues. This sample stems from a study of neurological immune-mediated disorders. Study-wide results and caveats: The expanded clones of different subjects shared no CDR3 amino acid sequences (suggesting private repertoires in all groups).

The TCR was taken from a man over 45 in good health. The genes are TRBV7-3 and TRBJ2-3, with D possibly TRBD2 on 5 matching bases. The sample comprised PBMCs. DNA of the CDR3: TGTGCCAGCAGCCCCGATTGGTTTCGACGGGAACGACAAATTGATACGCAGTATTTT. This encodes CASSPDWFRRERQIDTQYF.